Following are 13 T cell receptor beta chains from one sample sequenced in a study of blood T cell repertoires in COVID-19. Profiled with immunoSEQ multiplex PCR; TCRdb holds only in-frame clones, not every one. The profile covers about 270,000 clones, with 85% appearing a single time and about 4% taken by the ten largest. Sequencing used peripheral blood. All receptors come from a woman aged 45-65 years with active or convalescent COVID-19.

This chain joins TRBV11-3 and TRBJ2-7; D perhaps matches TRBD2 (6 bases). The CDR3 is 13 amino acids. The germline V gene encodes CDR1 SGHNT and CDR2 YENEEA. V was clipped by 5 bases and J by 6 bases, with 14 bases between them. Here the CDR3 DNA reads TGTGCCAGCAGCCTGGGACGGGGAGGCGAGCAGTACTTC. It is translated as CASSLGRGGEQYF.

The rearrangement joins TRBV5-1 to TRBJ2-2; maybe TRBD2 (5 bases). The germline gives CDR1 SGHRS, CDR2 YFSETQ. V was pared by 0 bases and J by 5 bases, with 20 bases between. The CDR3 runs to 18 residues. This CDR3 reads CASSLAVSSRSGTGELFF. For the CDR3, the DNA is TGCGCCAGCAGCTTGGCTGTGTCGTCGAGGTCGGGAACCGGGGAGCTGTTTTTT.

The rearrangement links TRBV28 to TRBJ2-3; 7 nucleotides line up with TRBD2. V was clipped by 5 bases and J by 2 bases; unmatched bases: 13. The germline CDR1 and CDR2 sequences are MDHEN and SYDVKM. This CDR3 has 17 residues. The CDR3 DNA sequence: TGTGCCAGCAGTGGCTGGACTAGAGGGGAAGTCACAGATACGCAGTATTTT. This encodes CASSGWTRGEVTDTQYF.

V and J are TRBV13 and TRBJ1-3; the D is unclear. The CDR3 has 16 residues. Between the trimmed V and J ends, which lost 0 bases and 0 bases, there was a span of 9 bases. In germline, CDR1 is PRHDT, CDR2 FYEKMQ (reference sequence). CDR3 region: CASSLGEGSSGNTIYF. The CDR3 DNA follows: TGTGCCAGCAGCTTAGGAGAGGGCTCCTCTGGAAACACCATATATTTT.

This sequence joins TRBV9 and TRBJ2-3; 12 bases map to TRBD2. This CDR3 is built from 16 residues. With V trimmed by 3 bases and J by 5 bases, 7 bases remained unmatched. Germline CDR1 SGDLS, CDR2 YYNGEE. In nucleotides, the CDR3 is TGTGCCAGCAGCGCCCCTAGCGGGAGGGCCGTAGATACGCAGTATTTT. Translation: CASSAPSGRAVDTQYF.

The chain joins TRBV2 to TRBJ2-1; 10 nucleotides match TRBD2. The J segment lost 0 bases and the V segment lost 5 bases, leaving 4 bases of the junction unmatched. From germline, CDR1 is SNHLY and CDR2 FYNNEI. This CDR3 spans 16 amino acids. DNA of the CDR3: TGTGCCAGCAGTTCCTCTAGCGGGAGCTCCTACAATGAGCAGTTCTTC. Its translation: CASSSSSGSSYNEQFF.

The CDR3 DNA follows: TGTGCCAGTAGTACCTCGACAGGGGGGAGGACCGGGGAGCTGTTTTTT. It codes for CASSTSTGGRTGELFF. J is TRBJ2-2 and V is TRBV19, with TRBD1 identical over 9 bases. Trimming at V came to 4 bases and at J to 5 bases, leaving 8 bases not matched to a gene. This CDR3 spans 16 amino acids. Germline CDR1 is LNHDA and CDR2 is SQIVND (reference sequence).

The V call is TRBV5-8, the J call TRBJ1-1, with a weak D call TRBD1 (5 bases). This CDR3 has 14 amino acids. Trimming pared 2 bases from V and 3 bases from J, leaving 11 bases between. Per germline, CDR1 SGHTS and CDR2 YDEGEE. CDR3 coding DNA: TGTGCCAGCAGCTTAGGGGCGCCAGACACTGAAGCTTTCTTT. It yields the protein CASSLGAPDTEAFF.

The chain joins TRBV5-1 to TRBJ1-5, with D tentatively TRBD1 (5 bases). V was shortened by 1 base and J by 3 bases, with 11 bases between the two germline ends. In germline, CDR1 is SGHRS, CDR2 YFSETQ. This CDR3 spans 15 amino acids. CDR3 sequence reads: CASSLYGRANQPQHF. The DNA of the CDR3 is TGCGCCAGCAGCTTGTATGGCAGGGCCAATCAGCCCCAGCATTTT.

The rearrangement links TRBV20-1 to TRBJ2-7, with D maybe TRBD2 (5 bases). The ends were cut back, 7 bases at V and 4 bases at J, with 11 bases in the middle. CDR3 length: 11 residues. Germline V lookup: CDR1 DFQATT, CDR2 SNEGSKA (reference sequence). CDR3 coding DNA: TGCAGTGGGCGAGGGCGATACGAGCAGTACTTC. The encoded protein is CSGRGRYEQYF.

This clone was seen more than once but under ten times. This CDR3 reads CASRGQGGYEQFF. In DNA form, the CDR3 reads TGTGCCAGCAGGGGACAGGGAGGTTATGAGCAGTTCTTC. V gene TRBV28 combines with J gene TRBJ2-1; 9 nucleotides line up with TRBD1. Germline CDR1 reads MDHEN; CDR2 reads SYDVKM. The CDR3 runs to 13 residues. V lost 6 bases to trimming and J lost 8 bases; unmatched junction nucleotides: 5.

The chain links TRBV7-8 to TRBJ2-7; a possible D gene is TRBD1 (5 bases). The CDR3 totals 14 residues. Between the trimmed V and J ends, which lost 4 bases and 3 bases, there was a span of 13 bases. Germline V gene lookup returns CDR1 SGHVS and CDR2 FQNEAQ. CDR3 loop: CASSSRVGDYEQYF. The CDR3, as DNA: TGTGCCAGCAGCTCCAGGGTAGGAGACTACGAGCAGTACTTC.

V usage is TRBV29-1 and J usage is TRBJ1-1; weak D call: TRBD1 (5 bases). V was trimmed by 7 bases and J by 3 bases, leaving 9 bases between them. The CDR3 sequence is 11 residues long. In germline, CDR1 is SQVTM, CDR2 ANQGSEA. CDR3 coding DNA: TGCAGCGGCCGGGGGGACACTGAAGCTTTCTTT. Encoded protein: CSGRGDTEAFF.